The 18 T cell receptor beta chains presented below share a single source sample, sequenced in a study of control samples from healthy donors and cancer patients. Generated by immunoSEQ multiplex PCR, the TCRdb table keeps only in-frame clones and is missing some. The profile shows about 150,000 clones, over 90% of them singletons. Sequenced sample: blood. The receptors stem from a man between 45 and 60 years old in good health.

V is TRBV18 and J is TRBJ2-1; TRBD1 matches 7 bases. V shed 3 bases, J shed 1 base, and the junction held 9 bases outside the gene matches. Germline V lookup: CDR1 KGHSH, CDR2 LQKENI. CDR3 length: 17 residues. CDR3 residues: CASSPGYDRESYNEQFF. For the CDR3, the DNA is TGTGCCAGCTCACCGGGATATGACAGGGAGTCCTACAATGAGCAGTTCTTC.

The rearrangement links TRBV19 to TRBJ2-7; perhaps TRBD2 as D (6 bases). The V gene's germline CDR1 is LNHDA and CDR2 SQIVND (reference sequence). The CDR3 extends over 15 amino acids. V was trimmed by 6 bases and J by 3 bases, leaving 18 bases between them. The CDR3, as DNA: TGTGCCAGTAGGAATATCGTCGCGGGAAGCTACGAGCAGTACTTC. The encoded protein is CASRNIVAGSYEQYF. Full variable domain (missing parts from reference TRBV19 and TRBJ2-7): DGGITQSPKYLFRKEGQNVTLSCEQNLNHDAMYWYRQDPGQGLRLIYYSQIVNDFQKGDIAEGYSVSREKKESFPLTVTSAQKNPTAFYLCASRNIVAGSYEQYFGPGTRLTVT.

On this clone itself: The sample contains more than one DNA sequence encoding this CDR3. This chain uses TRBV5-1 with TRBJ2-3, with 8 bases identical to TRBD1. CDR1 SGHRS and CDR2 YFSETQ come from the germline V gene. This CDR3 region has 14 residues. Trimming cost V 4 bases and J 3 bases; bases outside gene matches: 4. The CDR3 loop reads CASSPGQGTDTQYF. DNA for the CDR3: TGCGCCAGCAGCCCAGGACAGGGAACAGATACGCAGTATTTT.

This clone was counted once. V is TRBV7-2 and J is TRBJ2-1; the match to TRBD1 covers 7 bases. The V segment lost 1 base and the J segment 7 bases; nucleotides outside the gene matches: 7. The CDR3 consists of 15 residues. The V gene's germline CDR1 is SGHTA and CDR2 FQGNSA. CDR3 residues: CASSLGGPTGNEQFF. The CDR3 DNA reads TGTGCCAGCAGCTTAGGGGGGCCGACAGGGAATGAGCAGTTCTTC.

The chain combines TRBV9 with TRBJ2-2; perhaps TRBD2 as D (5 bases). Trimming pared 0 bases from V and 1 base from J, leaving 10 bases between. Germline CDR1 and CDR2: SGDLS and YYNGEE. The CDR3 is 16 residues long. The CDR3 loop reads CASSVEASRNTGELFF. The CDR3 DNA is TGTGCCAGCAGCGTAGAGGCTAGCAGGAACACCGGGGAGCTGTTTTTT.

The chain has TRBV3-1 (or the pseudogene TRBV3-2) and TRBJ2-3; D call uncertain. Looked up from germline, CDR1 is LGHDT and CDR2 is YNNKEL (reference sequence). V lost 0 bases and J lost 7, with 5 bases in between. The CDR3 is 12 residues long. The CDR3 nucleotides read TGTGCCAGCAGCCAAGAAAAGAATACGCAGTATTTT. Protein: CASSQEKNTQYF.

The chain links TRBV18 to TRBJ1-1; 10 bases map to TRBD1. Germline V lookup: CDR1 KGHSH, CDR2 LQKENI. J was trimmed by 5 bases and V by 0 bases; bases with no gene match: 3. The CDR3 is 15 residues long. In nucleotides, the CDR3 is TGTGCCAGCTCACCACCCGGGACAGGGGTGACTGAAGCTTTCTTT. Its protein is CASSPPGTGVTEAFF.

The chain links TRBV13 to TRBJ2-1, with 9 positions matching TRBD1. After removal of 3 bases from V and 2 bases from J, the junction contained 8 bases not matched to a gene. This CDR3 spans 17 amino acids. Germline values: CDR1 PRHDT, CDR2 FYEKMQ (reference sequence). The CDR3 here is CASSFTGGEIAYNEQFF. In DNA form, the CDR3 reads TGTGCCAGCAGCTTCACAGGGGGCGAGATAGCCTACAATGAGCAGTTCTTC.

The rearrangement joins TRBV3-1 (or the pseudogene TRBV3-2) to TRBJ1-2; D is undetermined. This CDR3 has 11 amino acids. Trimming pared 3 bases from V and 4 bases from J, leaving 3 bases between. Germline values: CDR1 LGHDT, CDR2 YNNKEL (reference sequence). The CDR3 nucleotides are TGTGCCAGCAGCCATTTCTATGGCTACACCTTC. Translation gives CASSHFYGYTF.

The chain carries TRBV5-1 and TRBJ2-1; D may be TRBD1 or TRBD2 (5 bases each). The CDR3 totals 13 residues. Germline V lookup: CDR1 SGHRS, CDR2 YFSETQ. V was shortened by 7 bases and J by 0 bases, with 8 bases between the two germline ends. CDR3 coding DNA: TGCGCCAGCGGGACCCCCTCCTACAATGAGCAGTTCTTC. Its translation: CASGTPSYNEQFF. The entire variable domain, with the rest obtained from reference TRBV5-1 and TRBJ2-1, is as follows: KAGVTQTPRYLIKTRGQQVTLSCSPISGHRSVSWYQQTPGQGLQFLFEYFSETQRNKGNFPGRFSGRQFSNSRSEMNVSTLELGDSALYLCASGTPSYNEQFFGPGTRLTVL.

V usage is TRBV27 and J usage is TRBJ2-6; TRBD1 matches at 7 bases. Losses at the gene ends were 4 bases for V and 0 bases for J; bases not matched to a gene: 9. Germline values: CDR1 MNHEY, CDR2 SMNVEV (reference sequence). The CDR3 is 18 residues long. The CDR3 DNA is TGTGCCAGCAGTTCCCTGACAGGGTTATTCTCTGGGGCCAACGTCCTGACTTTC. Protein product: CASSSLTGLFSGANVLTF.

The rearrangement joins TRBV19 to TRBJ2-3; D gene unclear. V shed 7 bases and J shed 7 bases, with 18 bases lying between them. CDR3 length: 14 amino acids. Germline V lookup: CDR1 LNHDA, CDR2 SQIVND (reference sequence). The CDR3 sequence is CASTGAYPLNTQYF. CDR3 nucleotide sequence: TGTGCCAGTACTGGCGCCTATCCTTTAAATACGCAGTATTTT.

The chain has TRBV5-8 and TRBJ2-3; D unresolved. Germline V gene sequence: CDR1 SGHTS, CDR2 YDEGEE. This CDR3 spans 14 amino acids. The V and J ends lost 2 bases and 6 bases respectively, with 13 bases between them. The CDR3 is CASSFMANIDTQYF. The CDR3 coding sequence is TGTGCCAGCAGCTTTATGGCGAATATCGATACGCAGTATTTT.

This chain connects TRBV5-1 to TRBJ2-1; 10 nucleotides match TRBD2. CDR3 length: 15 residues. The V segment lost 4 bases and the J segment 5 bases; nucleotides outside the gene matches: 6. Germline loops: CDR1 SGHRS, CDR2 YFSETQ. The CDR3 sequence: CASSPGTSENNEQFF. In DNA form, the CDR3 reads TGCGCCAGCAGCCCCGGGACTAGCGAAAACAATGAGCAGTTCTTC.

This chain uses TRBV12-3 or TRBV12-4 with TRBJ2-1; tentatively, D is TRBD2 (6 bases). CDR3 length: 12 residues. Trimming removed 6 bases from V and 10 bases from J, with 13 bases in between. CDR3 coding DNA: TGTGCCAGCAGCCTCGGAGGGCCGGAGCAGTTCTTC. Translation gives CASSLGGPEQFF.

This chain links TRBV5-1 with TRBJ2-5; 7 positions match TRBD1. V shed 4 bases and J 4 bases; nucleotides not matched to a gene: 4. Germline V CDR1 and CDR2: SGHRS, YFSETQ. There are 13 residues in the CDR3. CDR3 nucleotide sequence: TGCGCCAGCAGCAGGGGGCGAACAGAGACCCAGTACTTC. It translates to CASSRGRTETQYF.

The rearrangement links TRBV28 to TRBJ2-3, with TRBD2 matching over 10 bases. Trimming at V came to 6 bases and at J to 1 base, leaving 10 bases not matched to a gene. Germline V gene data show CDR1 as MDHEN and CDR2 as SYDVKM. This CDR3 has 17 amino acids. The CDR3 coding sequence is TGTGCCAGCAGCCCAGCTAGCGGGAGTATGGGCACAGATACGCAGTATTTT. Protein sequence: CASSPASGSMGTDTQYF.

This rearrangement joins TRBV20-1 to TRBJ2-7; D is unresolved. Trimming took 1 base from V and 4 from J, leaving 2 bases between them. Germline V gives CDR1 DFQATT, CDR2 SNEGSKA (reference sequence). CDR3 length: 10 residues. CDR3 protein: CSARGYEQYF. CDR3 DNA sequence: TGCAGTGCTAGAGGGTACGAGCAGTACTTC.